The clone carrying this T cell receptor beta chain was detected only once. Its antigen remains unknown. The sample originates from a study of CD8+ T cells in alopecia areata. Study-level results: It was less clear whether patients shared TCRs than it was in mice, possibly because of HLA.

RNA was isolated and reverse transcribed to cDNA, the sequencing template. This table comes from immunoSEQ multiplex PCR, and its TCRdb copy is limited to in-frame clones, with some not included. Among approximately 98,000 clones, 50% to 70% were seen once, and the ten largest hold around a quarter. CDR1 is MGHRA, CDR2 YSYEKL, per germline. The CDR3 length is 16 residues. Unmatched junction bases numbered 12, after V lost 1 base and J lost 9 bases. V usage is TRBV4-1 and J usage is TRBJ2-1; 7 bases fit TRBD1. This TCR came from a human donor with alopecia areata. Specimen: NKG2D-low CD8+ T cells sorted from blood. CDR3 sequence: CASSQGGRGLQAEQFF. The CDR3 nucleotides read TGCGCCAGCAGCCAAGGGGGCAGGGGGTTGCAGGCTGAGCAGTTCTTC.